What follows is one T cell receptor (beta chain) and its context. It has no known antigen specificity. Nothing much larger sits one base from this clone, and base qualities are not available. CDR1 is given as DFQATT and CDR2 as SNEGSKA, both from the germline V gene (reference sequence). Trimming takes 5 bases off V and 2 bases off J; junction bases not matched to a gene: 9. From cysteine to phenylalanine, the CDR3 is 15 amino acids long. Only the CDR3 part of the read is kept: 45 bases, read in frame from the first base. This sample was included in a study of blood T cells in healthy people across ages (dated by TCRdb to 2013 to 2016). General notes on the study: In model experiments, roughly one uniquely barcoded TCR beta cDNA molecule per two T cells was captured by template switching. The study measured age-related changes in TCR beta repertoire diversity using deep sequencing normalized with unique cDNA molecular identifiers. Four age groups were formed from the donors: young (average approximately 17 years), middle-aged (approximately 40), aged (about 62) and long-lived (roughly 88). To avoid experimental bias, donors of different ages were randomly spread across the sequencing lanes. Using the same blood draw, the study looked at two additional independent replicas of 1 million unique cDNA reads for two donors, one aged 18 to 30 and the other aged 80 or older. Study-wide conclusions, independent of this receptor: Observed TCR beta diversity per million T cells fell roughly linearly with age, and a significant reduction was already apparent by age around 40. Conclusive comparison of naive and antigen-experienced compartments was prevented by the profiling of bulk unsorted PBMCs. Compared with the aged group, the long-lived group had more naive CD4+ T cells, fewer expanded clones and increased TCR diversity, a pattern suggesting age selection. A strong correlation was found between observed TCR beta diversity and the percentage of naive T cells measured by flow cytometry. Estimates of total diversity from one million sequenced T cells were regarded as lower bounds and underestimates. Donor CMV infection status was unknown, potentially confounding age-related changes in expanded clonotypes.

The 35 to 40 donors, aged 6 to 90 years, were systemically healthy Caucasian individuals from Russia. Each donor gave about 9.8 milliliters of peripheral blood, drawn into EDTA-treated Vacutainer tubes. Ficoll-Paque density-gradient centrifugation was used to isolate PBMCs, with at least 7 million per sample. Total RNA was extracted from PBMCs with Trizol reagent, with at least 5 micrograms obtained per sample. For every donor, an aliquot of PBMCs went through flow cytometry to measure the percentages of naive CD45RAhigh/CD27high T cells. Libraries were built with 5' RACE. The listed sequencing device is Illumina HiSeq 2500. A second PCR of about 6 to 12 cycles was run with a J-beta primer mix and a sample-barcoded 5' primer. Each TCR beta cDNA molecule received a unique molecular identifier from a template-switch 5' adaptor carrying 12 random nucleotides. At least 2.5 million CDR3-containing paired-end reads were obtained from each sample. First-strand cDNA synthesis was performed from all RNA using the Mint cDNA synthesis kit, with priming by a TRBC-specific oligonucleotide. Following uracil-DNA glycosylase treatment, all cDNA underwent a first 18-cycle PCR with the universal primers M1SS and BC2_uni_R. As for the authors' bioinformatics: Each sample was normalized by randomly selecting 1 million high-quality reads, each carrying a distinct molecular identifier. Reads sharing molecular identifiers were discarded rather than binned into consensus sequences. MiTCR, with a Q25 quality threshold and the strictest error-elimination algorithm, was used for CDR3 identification, clonotype clustering and error correction. A nonparametric unseen species model with Euler transformation was used to estimate lower-bound total TCR beta diversity. TCRdb reworked the public reads: Q25 trimming with fastp, MiXCR clone assembly, productive beta chains retained. Rows matching on CDR3 protein sequence are summarized as one entry with the most common DNA and genes. The V and J calls come from TCRdb's annotation, not from the publication. The sample table records roughly 1,800,000 distinct CDR3 sequences; around half of these occur just once. The biggest ten clones account for 2.1% of the sample.

The sequence came from a woman aged 40 to 49 in good health. Sample: blood. The chain is assembled from TRBV20-1 and TRBJ1-2; TRBD1 aligns with 9 central bases. The nucleotides read TGCAGTGCTCCCGGACAGGGGAGGGTGAACTATGGCTACACCTTC. This gives the protein CSAPGQGRVNYGYTF.